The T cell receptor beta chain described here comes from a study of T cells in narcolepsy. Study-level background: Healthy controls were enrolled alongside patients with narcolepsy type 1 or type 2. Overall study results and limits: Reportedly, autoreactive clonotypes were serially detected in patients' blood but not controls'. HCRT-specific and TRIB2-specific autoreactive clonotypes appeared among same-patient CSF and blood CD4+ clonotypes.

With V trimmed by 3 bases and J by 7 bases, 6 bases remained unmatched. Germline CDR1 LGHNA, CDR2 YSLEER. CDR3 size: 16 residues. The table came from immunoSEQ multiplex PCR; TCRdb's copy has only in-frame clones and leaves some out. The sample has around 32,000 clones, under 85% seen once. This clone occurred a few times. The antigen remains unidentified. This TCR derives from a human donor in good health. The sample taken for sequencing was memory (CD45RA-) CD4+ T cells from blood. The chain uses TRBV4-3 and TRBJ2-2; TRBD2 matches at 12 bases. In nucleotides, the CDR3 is TGCGCCAGCAGCCACGCTAGCGGGGGGGCGAGCGGGGAGCTGTTTTTT. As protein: CASSHASGGASGELFF.